This T cell receptor (beta chain) came from a study of T cell repertoires in cytomegalovirus infection. Via MiXCR, TCRdb re-called the reads, giving one row per CDR3 protein. The sample includes roughly 200,000 distinct CDR3 sequences, approximately 18% of them seen just once. This clonotype has just a few counts. The CDR3 runs to 17 residues. Germline CDR1 and CDR2: SGHVS and FQNEAQ. The junction had 10 bases not matched to a gene; V was cut back by 5 bases and J by 0 bases. Sequencing was performed on CD8+ T cells from PBMCs. The V gene is TRBV7-8, the J gene TRBJ2-1, with 7 positions matching TRBD1. The origin of this receptor is a human donor in good health (CMV status not recorded). Some clones in this sample may be carry-over from other donors' samples. The CDR3 spells CASSPTNRGSSYNEQFF. The CDR3 nucleotides read TGTGCCAGCAGCCCGACGAACAGGGGCAGCTCCTACAATGAGCAGTTCTTC.